This T cell receptor beta chain came from a study of T cell responses to AZD1222 COVID-19 vaccine. Study-level results: Donors, mostly white British, included more females; clonal diversity was possibly underestimated. At baseline, seropositivity was found in only 5 to 7 AZD1222 recipients. Two doses of AZD1222 preceded a rise in Spike-specific TCR breadth and depth.

The protocol was immunoSEQ multiplex PCR, while the TCRdb copy is restricted to in-frame clones and leaves out a portion. The sample lists 150,000 to 200,000 clones, roughly nine tenths occurring once. This CDR3 is 14 amino acids long. Germline-derived CDR1 and CDR2 are SNHLY and FYNNEI. J lost 4 bases, V lost 6 bases, and 4 bases had no gene match. This clone was seen only a few times. Its antigen remains unidentified. The starting material was peripheral blood, obtained 28 days after the second AZD1222 dose. The receptor's source is an adult who received the AZD1222 COVID-19 vaccine. The chain carries TRBV2 and TRBJ1-5; 9 nucleotides line up with TRBD1. CDR3 in amino acids: CASSGTGINQPQHF. As DNA, the CDR3 is TGTGCCAGCAGCGGGACAGGGATTAATCAGCCCCAGCATTTT. Full variable domain (outside the CDR3, taken from reference TRBV2 and TRBJ1-5): EPEVTQTPSHQVTQMGQEVILRCVPISNHLYFYWYRQILGQKVEFLVSFYNNEISEKSEIFDDQFSVERPDGSNFTLKIRSTKLEDSAMYFCASSGTGINQPQHFGDGTRLSIL.